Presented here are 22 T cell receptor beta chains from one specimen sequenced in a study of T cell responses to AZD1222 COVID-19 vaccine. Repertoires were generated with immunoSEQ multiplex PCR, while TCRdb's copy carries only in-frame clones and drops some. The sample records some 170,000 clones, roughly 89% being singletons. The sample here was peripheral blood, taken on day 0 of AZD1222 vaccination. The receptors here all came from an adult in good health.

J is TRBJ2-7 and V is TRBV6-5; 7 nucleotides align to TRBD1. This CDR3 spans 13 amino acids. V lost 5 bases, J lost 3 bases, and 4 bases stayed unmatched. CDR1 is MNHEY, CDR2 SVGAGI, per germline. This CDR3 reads CASSTGTVYEQYV. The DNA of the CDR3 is TGTGCCAGCAGTACCGGGACAGTCTACGAGCAGTACGTC.

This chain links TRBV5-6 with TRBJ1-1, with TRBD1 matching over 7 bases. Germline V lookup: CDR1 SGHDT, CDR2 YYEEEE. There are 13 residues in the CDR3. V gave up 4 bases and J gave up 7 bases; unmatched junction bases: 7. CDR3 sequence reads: CASSIDRAFEAFF. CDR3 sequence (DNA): TGTGCCAGCAGCATCGACAGGGCGTTTGAAGCTTTCTTT.

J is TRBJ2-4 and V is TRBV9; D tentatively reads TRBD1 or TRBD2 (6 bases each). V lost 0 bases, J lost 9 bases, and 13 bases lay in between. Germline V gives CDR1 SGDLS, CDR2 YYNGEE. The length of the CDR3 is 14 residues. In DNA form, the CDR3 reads TGTGCCAGCAGCGTAGAAGGAGGGGGTCCCATTCAGTACTTC. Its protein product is CASSVEGGGPIQYF.

The CDR3 region has the DNA TGTGCCACCCGTGGACTAGCGGGATCTGAGCAGTTCTTC. This encodes CATRGLAGSEQFF. The chain carries TRBV2 and TRBJ2-1, with 12 bases lining up with TRBD2. This CDR3 spans 13 amino acids. V shed 10 bases, J shed 9 bases, and the junction held 7 bases outside the gene matches. Looked up from germline, CDR1 is SNHLY and CDR2 is FYNNEI.

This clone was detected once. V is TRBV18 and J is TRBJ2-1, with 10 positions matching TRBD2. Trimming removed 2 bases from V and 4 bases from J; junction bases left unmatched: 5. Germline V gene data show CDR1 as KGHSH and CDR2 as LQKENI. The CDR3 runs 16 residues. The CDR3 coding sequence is TGTGCCAGCTCACCAATTGGAGCGGGGGGGTACAATGAGCAGTTCTTC. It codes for CASSPIGAGGYNEQFF.

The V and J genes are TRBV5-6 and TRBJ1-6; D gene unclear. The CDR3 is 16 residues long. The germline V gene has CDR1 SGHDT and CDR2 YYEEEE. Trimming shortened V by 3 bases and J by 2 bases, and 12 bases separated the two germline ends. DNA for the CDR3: TGTGCCAGCAGCTCGAAGCGGAGAGCCTATAATTCACCCCTCCACTTT. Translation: CASSSKRRAYNSPLHF. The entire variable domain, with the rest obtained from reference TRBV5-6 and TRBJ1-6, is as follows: DAGVTQSPTHLIKTRGQQVTLRCSPKSGHDTVSWYQQALGQGPQFIFQYYEEEERQRGNFPDRFSGHQFPNYSSELNVNALLLGDSALYLCASSSKRRAYNSPLHFGNGTRLTVT.

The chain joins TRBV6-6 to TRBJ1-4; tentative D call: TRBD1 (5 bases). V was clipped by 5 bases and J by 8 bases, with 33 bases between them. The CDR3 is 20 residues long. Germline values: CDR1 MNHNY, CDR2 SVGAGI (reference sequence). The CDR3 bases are TGTGCCAGCAGTCGTCTGGCTGGAACAGGACCCCCAGGACCGGGGGAAAAACTGTTTTTT. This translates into CASSRLAGTGPPGPGEKLFF.

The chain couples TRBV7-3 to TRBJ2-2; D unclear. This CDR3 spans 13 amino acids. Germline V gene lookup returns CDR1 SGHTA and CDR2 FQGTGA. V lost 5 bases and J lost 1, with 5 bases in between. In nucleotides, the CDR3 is TGTGCCAGCAGCAAACGGAACACCGGGGAGCTGTTTTTT. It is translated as CASSKRNTGELFF.

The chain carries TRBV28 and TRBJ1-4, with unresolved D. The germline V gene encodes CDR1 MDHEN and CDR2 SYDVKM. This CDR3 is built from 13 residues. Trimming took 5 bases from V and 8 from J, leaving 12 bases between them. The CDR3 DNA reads TGTGCCAGCAGTCTCTTTTGGGAGGAAAAACTGTTTTTT. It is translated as CASSLFWEEKLFF.

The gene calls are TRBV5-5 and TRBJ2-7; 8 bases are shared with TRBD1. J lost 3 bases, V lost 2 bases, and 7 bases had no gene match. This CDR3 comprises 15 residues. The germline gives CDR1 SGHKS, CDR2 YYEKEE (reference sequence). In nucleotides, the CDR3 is TGTGCCAGCAGCTTTGGTACCAGGGGGCTCTACGAGCAGTACTTC. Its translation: CASSFGTRGLYEQYF.

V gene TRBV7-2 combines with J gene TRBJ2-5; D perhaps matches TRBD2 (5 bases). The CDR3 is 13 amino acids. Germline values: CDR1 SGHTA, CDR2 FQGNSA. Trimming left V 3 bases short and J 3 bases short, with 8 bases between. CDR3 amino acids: CASSFLAKETQYF. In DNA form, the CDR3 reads TGTGCCAGCAGCTTCCTAGCAAAAGAGACCCAGTACTTC.

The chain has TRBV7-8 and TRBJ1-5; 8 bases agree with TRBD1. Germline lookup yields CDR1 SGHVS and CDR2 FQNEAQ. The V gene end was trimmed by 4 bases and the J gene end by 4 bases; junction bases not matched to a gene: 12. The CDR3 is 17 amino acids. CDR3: CASSSGQGRRGNQPQHF. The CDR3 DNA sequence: TGTGCCAGCAGCTCAGGACAGGGACGAAGAGGGAATCAGCCCCAGCATTTT.

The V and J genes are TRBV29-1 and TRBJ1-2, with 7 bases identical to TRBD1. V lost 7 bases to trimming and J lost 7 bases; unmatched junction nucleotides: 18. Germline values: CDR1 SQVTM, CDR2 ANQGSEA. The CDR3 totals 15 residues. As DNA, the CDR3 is TGCAGCGCCGACCGACAGGGCCCTTTGTCTTCTGGCTACACCTTC. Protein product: CSADRQGPLSSGYTF.

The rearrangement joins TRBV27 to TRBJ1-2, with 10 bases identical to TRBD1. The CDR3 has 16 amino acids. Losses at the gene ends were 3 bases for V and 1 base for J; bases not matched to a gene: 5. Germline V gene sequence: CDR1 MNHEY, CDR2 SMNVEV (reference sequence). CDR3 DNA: TGTGCCAGCAGTTTTTTCGGGACAGGGGATAACTATGGCTACACCTTC. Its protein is CASSFFGTGDNYGYTF.

The CDR3 reads CASSLVRSRGRGEAFF. The DNA for the CDR3 is TGTGCCAGCAGCTTAGTGCGGTCGAGGGGACGGGGTGAAGCTTTCTTT. V and J are TRBV11-2 and TRBJ1-1; a weak D match, TRBD1 (5 bases). The ends were cut back, 1 base at V and 7 bases at J, with 19 bases in the middle. This CDR3 region has 16 residues. CDR1 is SGHAT, CDR2 FQNNGV, per germline.

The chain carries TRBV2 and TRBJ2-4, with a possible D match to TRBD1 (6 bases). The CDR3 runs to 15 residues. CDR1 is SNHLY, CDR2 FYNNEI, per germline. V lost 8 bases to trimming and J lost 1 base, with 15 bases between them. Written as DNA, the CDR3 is TGTGCCAGCTACCCCACCCAGGGGGCCAAAAACATTCAGTACTTC. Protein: CASYPTQGAKNIQYF. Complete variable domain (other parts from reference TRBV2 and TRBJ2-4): EPEVTQTPSHQVTQMGQEVILRCVPISNHLYFYWYRQILGQKVEFLVSFYNNEISEKSEIFDDQFSVERPDGSNFTLKIRSTKLEDSAMYFCASYPTQGAKNIQYFGAGTRLSVL.

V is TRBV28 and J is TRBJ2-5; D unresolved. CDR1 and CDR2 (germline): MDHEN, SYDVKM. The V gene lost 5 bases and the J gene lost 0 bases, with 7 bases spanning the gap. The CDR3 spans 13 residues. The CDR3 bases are TGTGCCAGCAGTGGCCAGTACCAAGAGACCCAGTACTTC. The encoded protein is CASSGQYQETQYF.

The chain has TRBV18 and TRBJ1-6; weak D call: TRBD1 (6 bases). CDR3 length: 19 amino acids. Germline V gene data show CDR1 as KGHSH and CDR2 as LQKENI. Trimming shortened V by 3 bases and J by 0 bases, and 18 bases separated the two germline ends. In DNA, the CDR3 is TGTGCCAGCTCACCGGGAGTTCAGGGGTCGGGCTCCTATAATTCACCCCTCCACTTT. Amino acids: CASSPGVQGSGSYNSPLHF.

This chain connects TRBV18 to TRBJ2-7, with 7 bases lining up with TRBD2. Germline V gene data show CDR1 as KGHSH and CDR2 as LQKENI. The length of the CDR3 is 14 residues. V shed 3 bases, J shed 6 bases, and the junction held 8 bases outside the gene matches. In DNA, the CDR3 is TGTGCCAGCTCACCGCTAGCGGACAATTTCGAGCAGTACTTC. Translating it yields CASSPLADNFEQYF. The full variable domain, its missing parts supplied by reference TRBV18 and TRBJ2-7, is NAGVMQNPRHLVRRRGQEARLRCSPMKGHSHVYWYRQLPEEGLKFMVYLQKENIIDESGMPKERFSAEFPKEGPSILRIQQVVRGDSAAYFCASSPLADNFEQYFGPGTRLTVT.

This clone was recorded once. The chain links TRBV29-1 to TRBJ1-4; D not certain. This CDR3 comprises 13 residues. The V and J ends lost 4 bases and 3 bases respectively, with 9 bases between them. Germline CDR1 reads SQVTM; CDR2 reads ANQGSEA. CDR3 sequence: CSVGGQPNEKLFF. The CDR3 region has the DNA TGCAGCGTTGGCGGTCAGCCTAATGAAAAACTGTTTTTT.

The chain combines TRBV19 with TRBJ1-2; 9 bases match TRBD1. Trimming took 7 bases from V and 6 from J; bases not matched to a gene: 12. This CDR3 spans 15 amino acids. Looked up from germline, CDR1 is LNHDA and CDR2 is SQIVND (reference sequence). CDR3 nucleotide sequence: TGTGCCAGTAAACGAACGGGACAGGGTTCTGATGGCTACACCTTC. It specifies CASKRTGQGSDGYTF.

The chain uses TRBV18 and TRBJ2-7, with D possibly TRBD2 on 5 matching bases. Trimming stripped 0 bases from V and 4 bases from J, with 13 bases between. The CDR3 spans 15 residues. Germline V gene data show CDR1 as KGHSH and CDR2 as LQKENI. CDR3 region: CASSPPSGLQYEQYF. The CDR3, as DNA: TGTGCCAGCTCACCACCCAGTGGACTCCAATACGAGCAGTACTTC.